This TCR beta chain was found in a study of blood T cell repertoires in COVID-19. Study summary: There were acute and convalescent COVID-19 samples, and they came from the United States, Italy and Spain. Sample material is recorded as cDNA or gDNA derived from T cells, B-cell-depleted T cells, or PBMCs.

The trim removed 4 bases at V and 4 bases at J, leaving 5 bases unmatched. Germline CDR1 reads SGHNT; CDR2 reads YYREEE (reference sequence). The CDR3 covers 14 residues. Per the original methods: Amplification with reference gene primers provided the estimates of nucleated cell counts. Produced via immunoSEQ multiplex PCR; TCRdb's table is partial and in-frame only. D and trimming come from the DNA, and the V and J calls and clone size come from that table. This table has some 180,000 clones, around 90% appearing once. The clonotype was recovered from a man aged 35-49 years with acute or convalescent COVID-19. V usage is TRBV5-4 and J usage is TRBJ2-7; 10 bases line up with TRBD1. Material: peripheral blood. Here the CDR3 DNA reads TGTGCCAGCAGCCCTGGGACAGGGGCGTACGAGCAGTACTTC. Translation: CASSPGTGAYEQYF.